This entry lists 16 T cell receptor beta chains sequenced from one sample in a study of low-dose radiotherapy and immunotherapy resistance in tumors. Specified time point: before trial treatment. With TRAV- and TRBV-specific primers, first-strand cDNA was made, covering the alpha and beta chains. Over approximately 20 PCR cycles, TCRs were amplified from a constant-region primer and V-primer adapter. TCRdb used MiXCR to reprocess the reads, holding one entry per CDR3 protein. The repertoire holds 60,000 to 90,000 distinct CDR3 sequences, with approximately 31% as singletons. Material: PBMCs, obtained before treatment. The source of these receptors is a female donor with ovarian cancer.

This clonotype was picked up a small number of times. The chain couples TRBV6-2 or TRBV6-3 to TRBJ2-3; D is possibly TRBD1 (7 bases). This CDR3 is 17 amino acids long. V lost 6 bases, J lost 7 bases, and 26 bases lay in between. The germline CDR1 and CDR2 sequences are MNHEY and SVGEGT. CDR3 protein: CASRPGGGIGGRNTQYF. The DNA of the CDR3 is TGTGCCAGCAGGCCAGGAGGGGGCATCGGTGGTCGGAATACGCAGTATTTT.

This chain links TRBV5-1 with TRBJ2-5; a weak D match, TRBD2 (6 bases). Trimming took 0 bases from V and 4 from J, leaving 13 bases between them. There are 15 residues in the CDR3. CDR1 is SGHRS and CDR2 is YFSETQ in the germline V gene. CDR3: CASSLVGTDAETQYF. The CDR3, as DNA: TGCGCCAGCAGCTTGGTGGGGACTGACGCAGAGACCCAGTACTTC.

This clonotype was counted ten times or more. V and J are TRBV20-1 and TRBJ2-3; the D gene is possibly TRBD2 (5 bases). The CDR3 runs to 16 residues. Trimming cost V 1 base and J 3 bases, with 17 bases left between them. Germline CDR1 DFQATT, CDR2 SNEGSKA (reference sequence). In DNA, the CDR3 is TGCAGTGCTAGAGTGGAGGAGAGGTTGGGTACAGATACGCAGTATTTT. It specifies CSARVEERLGTDTQYF.

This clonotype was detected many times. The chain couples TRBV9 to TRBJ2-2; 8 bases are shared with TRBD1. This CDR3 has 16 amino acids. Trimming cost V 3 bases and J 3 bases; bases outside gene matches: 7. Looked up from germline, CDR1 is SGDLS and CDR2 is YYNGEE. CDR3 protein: CASSADRGQYTGELFF. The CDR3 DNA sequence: TGTGCCAGCAGCGCCGACAGGGGACAATACACCGGGGAGCTGTTTTTT. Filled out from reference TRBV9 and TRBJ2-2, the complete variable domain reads DSGVTQTPKHLITATGQRVTLRCSPRSGDLSVYWYQQSLDQGLQFLIQYYNGEERAKGNILERFSAQQFPDLHSELNLSSLELGDSALYFCASSADRGQYTGELFFGEGSRLTVL.

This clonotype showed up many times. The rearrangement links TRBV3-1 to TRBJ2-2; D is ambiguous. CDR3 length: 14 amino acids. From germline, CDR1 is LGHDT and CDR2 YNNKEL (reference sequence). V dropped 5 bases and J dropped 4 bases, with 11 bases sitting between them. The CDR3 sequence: CASSVHGSTGELFF. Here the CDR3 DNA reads TGTGCCAGCAGCGTACACGGCAGCACCGGGGAGCTGTTTTTT.

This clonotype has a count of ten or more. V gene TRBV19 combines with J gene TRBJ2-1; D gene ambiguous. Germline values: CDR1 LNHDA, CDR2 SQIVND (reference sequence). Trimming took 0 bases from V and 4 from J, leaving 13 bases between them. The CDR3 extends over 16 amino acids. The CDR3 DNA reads TGTGCCAGTAGTATAGAGACCCCGGAGCTATACAATGAGCAGTTCTTC. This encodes CASSIETPELYNEQFF.

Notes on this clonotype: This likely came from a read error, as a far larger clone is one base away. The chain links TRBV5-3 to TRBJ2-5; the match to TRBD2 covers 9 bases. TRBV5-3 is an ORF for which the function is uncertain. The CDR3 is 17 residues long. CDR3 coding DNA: TGTGCCAGCAGCTTGGCCCGACCAGCGGGAGGACAAGAGACCCAGTACTTC. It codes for CASSLARPAGGQETQYF.

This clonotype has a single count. CDR3 region: CASSVNEGGWSTEAFF. The CDR3, as DNA: TGTGCCAGCAGCGTAAATGAGGGGGGATGGAGCACTGAAGCTTTCTTT. V usage is TRBV9 and J usage is TRBJ1-1, with D perhaps TRBD1 (6 bases). The germline V gene has CDR1 SGDLS and CDR2 YYNGEE. The CDR3 has 16 amino acids. Between the trimmed V and J ends, which lost 1 base and 4 bases, there was a span of 17 bases.

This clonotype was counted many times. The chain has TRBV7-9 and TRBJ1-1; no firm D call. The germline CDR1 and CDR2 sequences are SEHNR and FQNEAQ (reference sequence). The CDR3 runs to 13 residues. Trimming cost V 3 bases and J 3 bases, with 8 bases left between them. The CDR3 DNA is TGTGCCAGCAGCTTCCGGGCCGACACTGAAGCTTTCTTT. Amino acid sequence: CASSFRADTEAFF.

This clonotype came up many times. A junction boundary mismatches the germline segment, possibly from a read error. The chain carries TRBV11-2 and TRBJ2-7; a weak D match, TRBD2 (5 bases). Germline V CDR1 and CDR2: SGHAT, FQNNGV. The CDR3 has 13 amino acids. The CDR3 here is CASSLGFSERAHF. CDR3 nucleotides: TGTGCCAGCAGCTTAGGTTTTAGCGAGAGGGCACACTTC.

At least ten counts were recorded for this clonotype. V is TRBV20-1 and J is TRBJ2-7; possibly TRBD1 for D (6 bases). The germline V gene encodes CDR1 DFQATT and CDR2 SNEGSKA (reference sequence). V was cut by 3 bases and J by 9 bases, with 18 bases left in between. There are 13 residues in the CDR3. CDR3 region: CSARDPTGKRQYF. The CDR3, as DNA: TGCAGTGCTAGGGACCCCACAGGGAAAAGGCAGTACTTC.

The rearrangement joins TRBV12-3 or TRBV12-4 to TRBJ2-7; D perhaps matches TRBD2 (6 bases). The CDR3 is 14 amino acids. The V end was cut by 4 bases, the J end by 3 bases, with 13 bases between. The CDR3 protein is CASSSPGLDYEQYF. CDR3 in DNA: TGTGCCAGCAGTTCACCGGGACTCGACTACGAGCAGTACTTC.

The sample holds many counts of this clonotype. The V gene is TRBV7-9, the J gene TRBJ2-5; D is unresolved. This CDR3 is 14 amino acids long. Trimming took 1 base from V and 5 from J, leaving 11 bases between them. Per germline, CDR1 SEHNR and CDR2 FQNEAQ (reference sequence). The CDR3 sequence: CASSLVLGRETQYF. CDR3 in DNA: TGTGCCAGCAGCTTAGTTTTGGGCCGGGAGACCCAGTACTTC.

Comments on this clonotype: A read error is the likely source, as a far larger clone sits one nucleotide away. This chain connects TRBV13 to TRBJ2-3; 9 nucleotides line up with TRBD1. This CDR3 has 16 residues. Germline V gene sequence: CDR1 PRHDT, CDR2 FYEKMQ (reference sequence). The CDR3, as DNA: TGTGCCAGCAGCGCCACAGGGGGCGTGAGCATAGATACGCAGTATTTT. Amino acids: CASSATGGVSIDTQYF.

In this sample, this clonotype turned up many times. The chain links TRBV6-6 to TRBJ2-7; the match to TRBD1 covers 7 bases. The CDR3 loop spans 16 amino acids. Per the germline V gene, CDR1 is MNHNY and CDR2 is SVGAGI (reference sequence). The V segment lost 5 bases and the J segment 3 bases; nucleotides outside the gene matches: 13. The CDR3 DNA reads TGTGCCAGCAGTCCGAAGGACAGGTCAATCTACTACGAGCAGTACTTC. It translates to CASSPKDRSIYYEQYF.

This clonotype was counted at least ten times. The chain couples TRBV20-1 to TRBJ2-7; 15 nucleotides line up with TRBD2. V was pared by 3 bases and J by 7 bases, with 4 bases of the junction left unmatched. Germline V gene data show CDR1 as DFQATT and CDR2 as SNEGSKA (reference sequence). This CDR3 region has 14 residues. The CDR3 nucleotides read TGCAGTGCTAGTCCCGGGACTAGCGGGAGGGAGCAGTACTTC. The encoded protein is CSASPGTSGREQYF.